The present entry profiles one T cell receptor (beta chain) with its context. Its cognate antigen is unknown. The record originates from a study of T cells after yellow fever vaccination. Study information: Preparation used SMART-Seq v4 Ultra Low Input for the low-cell-number fractions.

Study outcomes and limitations: A small proportion of clonotypes was detected in both the CD4 and CD8 compartments.

Trimming took 2 bases from V and 1 from J; bases not matched to a gene: 1. CDR3 size: 13 residues. Germline V gene data show CDR1 as DFQATT and CDR2 as SNEGSKA (reference sequence). From the 5' RACE reads, TCRdb called clonotypes with MiXCR, one entry per CDR3 protein. The data contain about 340,000 distinct CDR3 sequences, 3% to 4.5% of them singletons. The source material was PBMCs, sampled 5 days after the yellow fever booster vaccination. This chain joins TRBV20-1 and TRBJ2-5; 7 bases agree with TRBD1. The TCR sequence derives from a man aged 18 to 35 who received the YFV17D yellow fever vaccine. The CDR3 reads CSARRDSQETQYF. CDR3 in DNA: TGCAGTGCTAGACGGGACAGCCAAGAGACCCAGTACTTC.